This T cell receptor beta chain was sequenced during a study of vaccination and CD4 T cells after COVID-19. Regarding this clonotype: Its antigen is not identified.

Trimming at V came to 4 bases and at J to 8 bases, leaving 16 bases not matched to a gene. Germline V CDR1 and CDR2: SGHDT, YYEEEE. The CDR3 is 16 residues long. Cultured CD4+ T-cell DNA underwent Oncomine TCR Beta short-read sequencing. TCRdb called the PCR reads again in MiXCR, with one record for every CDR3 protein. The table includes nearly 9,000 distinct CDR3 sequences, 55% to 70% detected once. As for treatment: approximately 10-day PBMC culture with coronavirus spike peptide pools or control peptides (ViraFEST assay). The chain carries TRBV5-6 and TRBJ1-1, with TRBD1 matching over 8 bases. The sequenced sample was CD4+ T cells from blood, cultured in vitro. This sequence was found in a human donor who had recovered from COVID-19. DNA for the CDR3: TGTGCCAGCAGCCGGAACAGGGGGACAGACCCAGGGGAAGCTTTCTTT. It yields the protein CASSRNRGTDPGEAFF.